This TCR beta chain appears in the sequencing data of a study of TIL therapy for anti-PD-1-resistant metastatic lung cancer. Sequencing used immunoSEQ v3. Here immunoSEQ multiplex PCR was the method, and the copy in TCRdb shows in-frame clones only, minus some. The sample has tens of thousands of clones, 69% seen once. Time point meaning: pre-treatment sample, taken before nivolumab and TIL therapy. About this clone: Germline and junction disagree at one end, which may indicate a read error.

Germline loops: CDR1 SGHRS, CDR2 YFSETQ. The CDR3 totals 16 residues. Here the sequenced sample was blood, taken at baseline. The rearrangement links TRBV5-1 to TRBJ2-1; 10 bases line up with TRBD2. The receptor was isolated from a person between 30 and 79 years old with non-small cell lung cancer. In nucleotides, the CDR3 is TGCGCCAGCAGTTTGGTAGCGGGGGGAATCTACAATGAGCAGTTCTTC. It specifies CASSLVAGGIYNEQFF.